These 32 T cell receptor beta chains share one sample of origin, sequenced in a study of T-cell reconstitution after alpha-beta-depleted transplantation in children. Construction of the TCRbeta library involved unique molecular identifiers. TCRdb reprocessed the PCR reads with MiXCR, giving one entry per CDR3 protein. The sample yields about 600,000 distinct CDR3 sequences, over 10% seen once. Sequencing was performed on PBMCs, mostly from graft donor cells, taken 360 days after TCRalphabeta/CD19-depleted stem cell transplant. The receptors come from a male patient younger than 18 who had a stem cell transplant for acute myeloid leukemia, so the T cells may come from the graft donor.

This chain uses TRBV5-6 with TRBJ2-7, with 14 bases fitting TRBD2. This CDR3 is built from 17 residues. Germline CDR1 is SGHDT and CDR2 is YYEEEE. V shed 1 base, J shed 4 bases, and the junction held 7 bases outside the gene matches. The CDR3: CASSLPGLAGGTYEQYF. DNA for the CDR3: TGTGCCAGCAGCTTGCCAGGACTAGCGGGAGGTACTTACGAGCAGTACTTC.

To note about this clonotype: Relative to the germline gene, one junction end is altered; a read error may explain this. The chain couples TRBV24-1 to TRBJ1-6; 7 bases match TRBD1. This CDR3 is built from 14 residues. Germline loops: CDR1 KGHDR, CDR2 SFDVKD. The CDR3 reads CATSTQGEGSSLHF. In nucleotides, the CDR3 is TGTGCCACCAGTACTCAGGGGGAGGGTTCATCCCTCCACTTT.

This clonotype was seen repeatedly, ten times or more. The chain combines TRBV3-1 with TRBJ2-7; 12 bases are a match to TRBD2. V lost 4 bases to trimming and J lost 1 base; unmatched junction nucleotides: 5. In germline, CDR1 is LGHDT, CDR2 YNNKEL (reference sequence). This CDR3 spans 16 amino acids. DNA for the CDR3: TGTGCCAGCAGCCCACGACTAGCGGGGGAATCCTACGAGCAGTACTTC. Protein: CASSPRLAGESYEQYF.

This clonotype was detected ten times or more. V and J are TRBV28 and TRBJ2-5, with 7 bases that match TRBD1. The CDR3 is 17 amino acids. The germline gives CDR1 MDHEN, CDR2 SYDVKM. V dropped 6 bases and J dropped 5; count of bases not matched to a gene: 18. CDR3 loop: CASSRYRDRPRLETQYF. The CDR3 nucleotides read TGTGCCAGCAGCCGATACCGGGACAGACCACGTCTGGAGACCCAGTACTTC. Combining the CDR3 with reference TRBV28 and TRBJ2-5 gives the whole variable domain DVKVTQSSRYLVKRTGEKVFLECVQDMDHENMFWYRQDPGLGLRLIYFSYDVKMKEKGDIPEGYSVSREKKERFSLILESASTNQTSMYLCASSRYRDRPRLETQYFGPGTRLLVL.

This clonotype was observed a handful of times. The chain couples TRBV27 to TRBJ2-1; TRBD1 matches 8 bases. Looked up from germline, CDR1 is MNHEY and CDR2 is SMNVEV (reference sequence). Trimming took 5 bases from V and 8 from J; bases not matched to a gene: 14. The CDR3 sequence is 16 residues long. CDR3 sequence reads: CASSDFRGRVVDEQFF. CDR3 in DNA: TGTGCCAGCAGTGACTTCAGGGGGCGAGTCGTGGATGAGCAGTTCTTC.

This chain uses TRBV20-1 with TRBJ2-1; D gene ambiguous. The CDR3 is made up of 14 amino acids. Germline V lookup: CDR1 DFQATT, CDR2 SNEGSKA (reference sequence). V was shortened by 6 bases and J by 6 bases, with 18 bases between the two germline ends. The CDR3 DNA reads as TGCAGTGCCCGGGCCCTCTCCCCGGTCAATGAGCAGTTCTTC. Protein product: CSARALSPVNEQFF.

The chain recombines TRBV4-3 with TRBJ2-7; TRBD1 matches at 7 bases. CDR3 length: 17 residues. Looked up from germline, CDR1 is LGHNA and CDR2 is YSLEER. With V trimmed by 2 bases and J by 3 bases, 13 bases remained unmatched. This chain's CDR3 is CASSQTHFSGQIYEQYF. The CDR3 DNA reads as TGCGCCAGCAGCCAAACACACTTCTCGGGACAGATCTACGAGCAGTACTTC.

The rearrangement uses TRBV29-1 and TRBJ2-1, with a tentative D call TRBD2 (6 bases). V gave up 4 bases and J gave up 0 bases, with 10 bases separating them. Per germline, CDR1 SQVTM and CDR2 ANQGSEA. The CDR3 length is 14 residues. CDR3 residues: CSVASSVSYNEQFF. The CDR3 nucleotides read TGCAGCGTTGCCTCTAGCGTCTCCTACAATGAGCAGTTCTTC.

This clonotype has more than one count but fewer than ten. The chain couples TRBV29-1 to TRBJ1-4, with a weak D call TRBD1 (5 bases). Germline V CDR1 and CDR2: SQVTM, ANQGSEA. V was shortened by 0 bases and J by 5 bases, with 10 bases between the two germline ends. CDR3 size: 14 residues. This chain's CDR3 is CSVEDRWGNEKLFF. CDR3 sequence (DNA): TGCAGCGTTGAAGATCGATGGGGGAATGAAAAACTGTTTTTT. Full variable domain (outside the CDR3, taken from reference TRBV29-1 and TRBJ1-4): SAVISQKPSRDICQRGTSLTIQCQVDSQVTMMFWYRQQPGQSLTLIATANQGSEATYESGFVIDKFPISRPNLTFSTLTVSNMSPEDSSIYLCSVEDRWGNEKLFFGSGTQLSVL.

The CDR3 sequence is CASSIPTGASPTDTQYF. CDR3 nucleotide sequence: TGTGCCAGCAGCATCCCGACAGGGGCATCCCCCACAGATACGCAGTATTTT. This chain joins TRBV21-1 and TRBJ2-3; the D call in the table, TRBD1, was not verified against the DNA. TRBV21-1 is classified as a pseudogene. This CDR3 is 17 amino acids long.

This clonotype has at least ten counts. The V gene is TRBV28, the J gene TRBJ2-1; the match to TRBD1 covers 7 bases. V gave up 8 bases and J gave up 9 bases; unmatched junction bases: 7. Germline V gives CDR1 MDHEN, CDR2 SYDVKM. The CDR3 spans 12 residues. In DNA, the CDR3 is TGTGCCAGCCGACAGGGCATGGGTGAGCAGTTCTTC. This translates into CASRQGMGEQFF.

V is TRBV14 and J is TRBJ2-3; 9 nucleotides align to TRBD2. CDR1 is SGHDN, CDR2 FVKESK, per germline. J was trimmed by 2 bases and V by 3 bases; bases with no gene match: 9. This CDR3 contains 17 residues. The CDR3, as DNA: TGTGCCAGCAGCCATTTTGGAGCGGGAGGCAACACAGATACGCAGTATTTT. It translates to CASSHFGAGGNTDTQYF.

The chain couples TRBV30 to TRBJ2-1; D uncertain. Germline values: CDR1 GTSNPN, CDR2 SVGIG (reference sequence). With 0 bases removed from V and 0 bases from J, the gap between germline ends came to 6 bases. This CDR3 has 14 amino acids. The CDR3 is CAWSVRSSYNEQFF. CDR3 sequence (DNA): TGTGCCTGGAGTGTACGGAGCTCCTACAATGAGCAGTTCTTC.

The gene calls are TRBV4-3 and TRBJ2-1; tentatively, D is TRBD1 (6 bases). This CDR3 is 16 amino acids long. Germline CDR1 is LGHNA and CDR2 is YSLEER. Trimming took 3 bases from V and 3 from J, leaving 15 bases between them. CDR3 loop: CASSQESTGYYNEQFF. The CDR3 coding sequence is TGCGCCAGCAGCCAGGAATCAACAGGGTACTACAATGAGCAGTTCTTC.

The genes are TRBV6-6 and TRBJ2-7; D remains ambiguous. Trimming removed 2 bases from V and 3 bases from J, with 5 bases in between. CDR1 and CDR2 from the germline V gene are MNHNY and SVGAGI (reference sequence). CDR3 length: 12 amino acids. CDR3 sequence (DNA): TGTGCCAGCAGTTACGTGGACTACGAGCAGTACTTC. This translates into CASSYVDYEQYF.

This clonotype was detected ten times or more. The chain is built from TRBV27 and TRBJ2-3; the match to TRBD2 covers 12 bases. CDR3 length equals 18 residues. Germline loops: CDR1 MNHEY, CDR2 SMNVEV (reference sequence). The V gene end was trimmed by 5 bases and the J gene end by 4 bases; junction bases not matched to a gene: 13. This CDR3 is CASSPGLAGNKFADTQYF. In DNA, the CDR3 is TGTGCCAGCAGTCCCGGACTAGCGGGAAATAAATTCGCAGATACGCAGTATTTT.

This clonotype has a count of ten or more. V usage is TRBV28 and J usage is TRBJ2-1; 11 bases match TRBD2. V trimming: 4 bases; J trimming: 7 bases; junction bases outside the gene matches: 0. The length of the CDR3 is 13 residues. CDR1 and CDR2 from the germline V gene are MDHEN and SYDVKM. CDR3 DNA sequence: TGTGCCAGCAGTTCTAGCGGGAGGAATGAGCAGTTCTTC. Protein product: CASSSSGRNEQFF.

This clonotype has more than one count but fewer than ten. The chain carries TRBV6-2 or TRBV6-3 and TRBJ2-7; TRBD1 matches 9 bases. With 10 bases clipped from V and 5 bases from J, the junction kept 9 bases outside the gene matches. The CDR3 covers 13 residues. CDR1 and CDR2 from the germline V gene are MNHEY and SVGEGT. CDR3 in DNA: TGTGCCATTACCCGGGACAGGGTCAACGAGCAGTACTTC. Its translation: CAITRDRVNEQYF.

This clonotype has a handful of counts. The CDR3 region has the DNA TGTGCCAGCAGTTATTGGGGGGGATTTTACGAGCAGTACTTC. Protein product: CASSYWGGFYEQYF. The J gene is TRBJ2-7, the V gene TRBV28, with 7 bases that match TRBD2. Germline loops: CDR1 MDHEN, CDR2 SYDVKM. V was clipped by 4 bases and J by 4 bases; unmatched bases: 7. This CDR3 contains 14 residues. Combining the CDR3 with reference TRBV28 and TRBJ2-7 gives the whole variable domain DVKVTQSSRYLVKRTGEKVFLECVQDMDHENMFWYRQDPGLGLRLIYFSYDVKMKEKGDIPEGYSVSREKKERFSLILESASTNQTSMYLCASSYWGGFYEQYFGPGTRLTVT.

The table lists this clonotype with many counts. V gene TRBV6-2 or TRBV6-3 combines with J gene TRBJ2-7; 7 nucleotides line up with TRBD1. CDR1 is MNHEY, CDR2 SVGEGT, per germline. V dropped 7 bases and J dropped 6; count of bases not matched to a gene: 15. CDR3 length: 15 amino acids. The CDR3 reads CASTAPDRAGFEQYF. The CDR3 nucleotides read TGTGCCAGCACCGCGCCTGACAGGGCTGGGTTCGAGCAGTACTTC.

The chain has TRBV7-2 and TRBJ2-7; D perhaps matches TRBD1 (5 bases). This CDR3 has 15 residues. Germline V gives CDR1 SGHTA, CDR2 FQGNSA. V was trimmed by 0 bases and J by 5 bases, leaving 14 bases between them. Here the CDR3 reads CASSLALLRAHEQYF. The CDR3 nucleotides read TGTGCCAGCAGCTTAGCGCTCCTCAGGGCCCACGAGCAGTACTTC.

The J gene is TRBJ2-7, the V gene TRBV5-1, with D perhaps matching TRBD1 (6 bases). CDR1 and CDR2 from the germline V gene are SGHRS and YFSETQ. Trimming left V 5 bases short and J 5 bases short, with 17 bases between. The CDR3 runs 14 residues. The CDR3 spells CASSNTGLVNEQYF. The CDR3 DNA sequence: TGCGCCAGCAGTAACACAGGGTTAGTAAACGAGCAGTACTTC.

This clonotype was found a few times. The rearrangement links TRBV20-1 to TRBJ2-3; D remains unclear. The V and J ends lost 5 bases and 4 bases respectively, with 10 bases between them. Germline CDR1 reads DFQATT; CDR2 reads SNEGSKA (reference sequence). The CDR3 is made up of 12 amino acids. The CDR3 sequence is CSASPGADTQYF. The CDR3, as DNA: TGCAGTGCTTCTCCGGGCGCAGATACGCAGTATTTT.

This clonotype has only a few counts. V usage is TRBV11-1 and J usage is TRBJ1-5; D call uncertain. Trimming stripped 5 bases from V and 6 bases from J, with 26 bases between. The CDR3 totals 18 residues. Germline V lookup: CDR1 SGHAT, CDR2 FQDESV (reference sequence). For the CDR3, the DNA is TGTGCCAGCAGCCCCGGGGTCCAGGAGAAGGAATTTGGTCAGCCCCAGCATTTT. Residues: CASSPGVQEKEFGQPQHF.

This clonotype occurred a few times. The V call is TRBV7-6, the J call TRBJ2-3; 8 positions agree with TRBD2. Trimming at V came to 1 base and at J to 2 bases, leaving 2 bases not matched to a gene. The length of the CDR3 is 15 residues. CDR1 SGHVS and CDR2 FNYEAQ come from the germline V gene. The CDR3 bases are TGTGCCAGCAGCTTAGGGACTAGCTTCACAGATACGCAGTATTTT. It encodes CASSLGTSFTDTQYF.

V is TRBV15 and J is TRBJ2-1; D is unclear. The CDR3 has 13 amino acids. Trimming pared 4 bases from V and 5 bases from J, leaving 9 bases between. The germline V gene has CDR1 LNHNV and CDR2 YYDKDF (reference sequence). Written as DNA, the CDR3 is TGTGCCACCAGCATCCTCTTTAACAATGAGCAGTTCTTC. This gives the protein CATSILFNNEQFF. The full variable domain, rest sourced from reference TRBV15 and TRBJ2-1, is DAMVIQNPRYQVTQFGKPVTLSCSQTLNHNVMYWYQQKSSQAPKLLFHYYDKDFNNEADTPDNFQSRRPNTSFCFLDIRSPGLGDTAMYLCATSILFNNEQFFGPGTRLTVL.

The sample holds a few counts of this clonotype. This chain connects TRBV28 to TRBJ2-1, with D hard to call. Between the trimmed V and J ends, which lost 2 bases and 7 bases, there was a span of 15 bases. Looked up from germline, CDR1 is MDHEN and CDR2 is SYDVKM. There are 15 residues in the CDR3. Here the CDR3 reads CASSLTTISRNEQFF. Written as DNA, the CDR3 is TGTGCCAGCAGTTTAACTACTATCTCTAGGAATGAGCAGTTCTTC.

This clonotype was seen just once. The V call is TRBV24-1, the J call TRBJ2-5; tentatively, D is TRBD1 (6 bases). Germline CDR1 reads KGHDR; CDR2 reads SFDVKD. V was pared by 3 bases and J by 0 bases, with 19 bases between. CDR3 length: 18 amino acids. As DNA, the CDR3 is TGTGCCACCAGTGATGTTGGGACACCTACCGTAAACCAAGAGACCCAGTACTTC. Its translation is CATSDVGTPTVNQETQYF.

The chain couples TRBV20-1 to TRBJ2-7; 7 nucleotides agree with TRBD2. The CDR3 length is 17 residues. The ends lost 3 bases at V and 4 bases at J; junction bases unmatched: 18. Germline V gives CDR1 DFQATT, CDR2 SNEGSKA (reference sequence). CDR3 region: CSASFRGSGTENYEQYF. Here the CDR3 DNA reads TGCAGTGCTAGTTTTCGGGGGAGCGGGACTGAGAATTACGAGCAGTACTTC.

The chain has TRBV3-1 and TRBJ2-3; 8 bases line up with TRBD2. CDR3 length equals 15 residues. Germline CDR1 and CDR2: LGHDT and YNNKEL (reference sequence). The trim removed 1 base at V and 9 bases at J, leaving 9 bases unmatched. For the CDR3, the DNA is TGTGCCAGCAGCCAAGTCCGGGAGGGATTCGGAACGCAGTATTTT. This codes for CASSQVREGFGTQYF.

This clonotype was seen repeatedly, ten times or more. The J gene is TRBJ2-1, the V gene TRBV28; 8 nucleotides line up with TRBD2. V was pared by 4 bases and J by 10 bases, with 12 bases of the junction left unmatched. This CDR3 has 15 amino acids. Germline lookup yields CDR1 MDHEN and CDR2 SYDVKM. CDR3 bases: TGTGCCAGCAGTTCCGCGGCTAGCGGGTTTCGCGAGCAGTTCTTC. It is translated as CASSSAASGFREQFF.

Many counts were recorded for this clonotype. CDR3 amino acids: CAISESSPLWAYEQYF. CDR3 nucleotide sequence: TGTGCCATCAGTGAGTCGAGCCCCCTCTGGGCCTACGAGCAGTACTTC. The chain joins TRBV10-3 to TRBJ2-7; D unclear. The CDR3 has 16 amino acids. Trimming pared 0 bases from V and 2 bases from J, leaving 14 bases between. From germline, CDR1 is ENHRY and CDR2 SYGVKD.